One sample yielded the 2 T cell receptor beta chains listed below, sequenced in a study of blood T cell repertoires in COVID-19. Assay used: immunoSEQ multiplex PCR; TCRdb lists only in-frame clones, some missing. The data show about 160,000 clones, with roughly 83% seen just once and 8% to 9.5% held by the top ten. The sequencing input was peripheral blood. The receptors originated from a woman older than 75 with active or convalescent COVID-19.

DNA of the CDR3: TGTGCCAGCAGTTCACTCGTCAACACTGAAGCTTTCTTT. Residues: CASSSLVNTEAFF. The rearrangement joins TRBV12-3 or TRBV12-4 to TRBJ1-1, with no clear D. The CDR3 length is 13 residues. The V and J ends lost 4 bases and 2 bases respectively, with 8 bases between them.

The chain joins TRBV5-5 to TRBJ2-2, with a possible D match to TRBD2 (5 bases). Trimming shortened V by 4 bases and J by 4 bases, and 14 bases separated the two germline ends. The germline gives CDR1 SGHKS, CDR2 YYEKEE (reference sequence). CDR3 length: 15 amino acids. The CDR3 DNA follows: TGTGCCAGCAGCCCGGGCGGGCAGATCACCGGGGAGCTGTTTTTT. Translating it yields CASSPGGQITGELFF.